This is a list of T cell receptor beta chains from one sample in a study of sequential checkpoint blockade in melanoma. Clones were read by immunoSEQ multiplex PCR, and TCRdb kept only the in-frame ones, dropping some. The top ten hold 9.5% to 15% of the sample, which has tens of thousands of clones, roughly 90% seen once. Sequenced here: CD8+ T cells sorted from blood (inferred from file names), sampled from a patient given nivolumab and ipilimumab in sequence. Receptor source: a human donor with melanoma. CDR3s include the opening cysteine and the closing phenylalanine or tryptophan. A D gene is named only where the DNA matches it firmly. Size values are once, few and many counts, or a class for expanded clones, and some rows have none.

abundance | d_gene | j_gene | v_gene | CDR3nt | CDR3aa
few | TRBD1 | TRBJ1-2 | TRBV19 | TGTGCCAGTAGTATCCCGGACAGGAACTATGGCTACACCTTC | CASSIPDRNYGYTF
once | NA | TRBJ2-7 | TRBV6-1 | TGTGCCAGCTCTTTGACATCATCCTACGAGCAGTACTTC | CASSLTSSYEQYF
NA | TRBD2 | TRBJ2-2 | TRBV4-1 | TGCGCCAGCAGCTACAGCGGGAGGTCGAACACCGGGGAGCTGTTTTTT | CASSYSGRSNTGELFF
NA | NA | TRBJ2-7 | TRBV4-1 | TGCGCCAGCAGCCAAAGCCCCTCCTACGAGCAGTACTTC | CASSQSPSYEQYF
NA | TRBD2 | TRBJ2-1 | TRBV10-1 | TGCGCCAGCAGCCCTAGCGGTTTCTATGAGCAGTTCTTC | CASSPSGFYEQFF
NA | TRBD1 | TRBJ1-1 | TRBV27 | TGTGCCAGCAGTTTCGGGACAGTGAACACTGAAGCTTTCTTT | CASSFGTVNTEAFF
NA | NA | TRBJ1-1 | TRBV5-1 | TGCGCCAGCAGTCATGACAGTTTCGGGAACACTGAAGCTTTCTTT | CASSHDSFGNTEAFF
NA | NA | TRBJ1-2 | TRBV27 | TGTGCCAGCAGGAAACAGGTCTACGACCCCAGCTATGGCTACACCTTC | CASRKQVYDPSYGYTF
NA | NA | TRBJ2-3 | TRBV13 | TGTGCCAGCAGCTTGGAGGAAGATACGCAGTATTTT | CASSLEEDTQYF
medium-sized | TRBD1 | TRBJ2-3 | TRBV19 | TGTGCCAGTAGCCGGGACAGAATCACAGATACGCAGTATTTT | CASSRDRITDTQYF
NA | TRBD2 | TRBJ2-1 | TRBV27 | TGTGCCAGCAGCCACCCGGGACTAGACTACAATGAGCAGTTCTTC | CASSHPGLDYNEQFF
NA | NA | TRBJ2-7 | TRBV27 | TGTGCCAGCCGATTCGGGAGCTCCTACGAGCAGTACTTC | CASRFGSSYEQYF
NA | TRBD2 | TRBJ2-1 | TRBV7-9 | TGTGCCAGCAGAGGACTAGCGGGAGTATATGAGCAGTTCTTC | CASRGLAGVYEQFF
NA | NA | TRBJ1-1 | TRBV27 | TGTGCCAGCAGTTCCCCCCGTTTATTTACTGAAGCTTTCTTT | CASSSPRLFTEAFF
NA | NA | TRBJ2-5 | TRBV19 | TGTGCCAGTAGTATAGGTGTGAACCTAGCAGAGACCCAGTACTTC | CASSIGVNLAETQYF
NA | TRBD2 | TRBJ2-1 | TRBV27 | TGTGCCAGCAGTTTATCCGGGGGAGGGCCAAGTAATGAGCAGCTCTTC | CASSLSGGGPSNEQLF
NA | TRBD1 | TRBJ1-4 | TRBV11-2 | TGTGCCAGCAGCCCAGGGACAGGGGAAAAACTGTTTTTT | CASSPGTGEKLFF
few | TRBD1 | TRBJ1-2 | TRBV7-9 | TGTGCCAGCAGCCTCGGACAGGGGACCTATGGCTACACCTTC | CASSLGQGTYGYTF